These 26 T cell receptor beta chains were sequenced from one sample in a study of T cell repertoires in ileal Crohn's disease. Produced via immunoSEQ multiplex PCR; TCRdb's table is partial and in-frame only. Of 10,000 to 15,000 clones in the sample, roughly 80% are singletons; the top ten hold 17%. Sample time point: neoterminal ileum biopsy at postoperative endoscopy, about 6 months after surgery. The sample consisted of ileal tissue. The receptor source for this set is an adult with Crohn's disease.

The V and J genes are TRBV6-6 and TRBJ2-3; TRBD2 might be the D (5 bases). Germline loops: CDR1 MNHNY, CDR2 SVGAGI (reference sequence). Trimming removed 2 bases from V and 4 bases from J, with 16 bases in between. The CDR3 consists of 16 residues. The CDR3 loop reads CASSYPDGLASDTQYF. The CDR3 DNA reads TGTGCCAGCAGTTACCCGGATGGACTTGCTTCAGATACGCAGTATTTT.

The rearrangement joins TRBV7-2 to TRBJ2-4; perhaps TRBD1 as D (6 bases). V lost 0 bases, J lost 8 bases, and 14 bases lay in between. Germline CDR1 and CDR2: SGHTA and FQGNSA. This CDR3 has 15 amino acids. The chain's CDR3 is CASSLALQGSDIQYF. In DNA form, the CDR3 reads TGTGCCAGCAGCTTAGCCTTACAGGGTTCGGACATTCAGTACTTC.

This clone was seen only once. Other DNA variants within this sample encode the same CDR3. The gene calls are TRBV15 and TRBJ1-2, with D tentatively TRBD1 (6 bases). Germline loops: CDR1 LNHNV, CDR2 YYDKDF (reference sequence). This CDR3 region has 12 residues. Trimming removed 5 bases from V and 7 bases from J, with 11 bases in between. CDR3 coding DNA: TGTGCCACCAGCCCTGGGGGCCGTGGCTACACCTTC. This codes for CATSPGGRGYTF.

This clone was recorded only once. The V gene is TRBV19, the J gene TRBJ2-2; TRBD2 matches at 14 bases. V lost 8 bases to trimming and J lost 5 bases; unmatched junction nucleotides: 7. The CDR3 runs to 16 residues. Germline V gene sequence: CDR1 LNHDA, CDR2 SQIVND (reference sequence). Here the CDR3 DNA reads TGTGCCAGTGGGGGACTAGCGGGAGTCAATACCGGGGAGCTGTTTTTT. This gives the protein CASGGLAGVNTGELFF.

This clone showed up just once. This CDR3 reads CAWSSRGHYGYTF. The CDR3 DNA sequence: TGTGCCTGGTCTAGCAGGGGTCACTATGGCTACACCTTC. The chain combines TRBV30 with TRBJ1-2; D might be TRBD1 (6 bases). The V gene lost 5 bases and the J gene lost 3 bases, with 13 bases spanning the gap. The germline CDR1 and CDR2 sequences are GTSNPN and SVGIG (reference sequence). The CDR3 length is 13 residues.

The chain joins TRBV7-2 to TRBJ2-1; maybe TRBD2 (5 bases). V was shortened by 10 bases and J by 3 bases, with 13 bases between the two germline ends. Germline V gives CDR1 SGHTA, CDR2 FQGNSA. This CDR3 is built from 13 residues. CDR3 nucleotide sequence: TGTGCCACCGCAACCGGGGTCTACAATGAGCAGTTCTTC. Translation: CATATGVYNEQFF.

This rearrangement joins TRBV6-1 to TRBJ2-3; TRBD2 matches at 14 bases. CDR1 is MNHNS and CDR2 is SASEGT in the germline V gene. The CDR3 sequence is 13 residues long. The junction had 2 bases not matched to a gene; V was cut back by 11 bases and J by 4 bases. CDR3 in DNA: TGTGCCGGGGGACTAGCGGGAGCAGATACGCAGTATTTT. Protein: CAGGLAGADTQYF.

The CDR3 DNA sequence: TGTGCCAGCAGATCACCGGGACAGGGGGGGAAGGGCTACACCTTC. This translates into CASRSPGQGGKGYTF. The chain has TRBV28 and TRBJ1-2, with 11 bases fitting TRBD1. The germline gives CDR1 MDHEN, CDR2 SYDVKM. CDR3 size: 15 residues. V shed 6 bases and J 8 bases; nucleotides not matched to a gene: 11.

This sequence joins TRBV9 and TRBJ2-7, with 7 bases matching TRBD2. After removal of 3 bases from V and 7 bases from J, the junction contained 10 bases not matched to a gene. The CDR3 loop spans 14 amino acids. Per the germline V gene, CDR1 is SGDLS and CDR2 is YYNGEE. CDR3 sequence reads: CASSATLAGVEQYF. The CDR3 region has the DNA TGTGCCAGCAGCGCCACCCTTGCGGGGGTTGAGCAGTACTTC.

This clone appeared a few times. The J gene is TRBJ1-1, the V gene TRBV20-1; D uncertain. There are 11 residues in the CDR3. The V end was cut by 1 base, the J end by 7 bases, with 7 bases between. Germline V gene lookup returns CDR1 DFQATT and CDR2 SNEGSKA (reference sequence). The CDR3 bases are TGCAGTGCTAGAGGTGTTAATGAAGCTTTCTTT. It encodes CSARGVNEAFF.

V and J are TRBV18 and TRBJ1-1, with TRBD1 matching over 9 bases. This CDR3 has 19 amino acids. Per the germline V gene, CDR1 is KGHSH and CDR2 is LQKENI. Trimming took 6 bases from V and 0 from J; bases not matched to a gene: 17. The CDR3 loop is CASSTRGQGGGVMNTEAFF. DNA for the CDR3: TGTGCCAGCTCCACTCGGGGACAGGGCGGGGGAGTTATGAACACTGAAGCTTTCTTT.

CDR3: CASRFSGSNEQYF. CDR3 DNA sequence: TGTGCCAGCAGATTCAGCGGGAGTAACGAGCAGTACTTC. V usage is TRBV7-2 and J usage is TRBJ2-5; 8 positions match TRBD2. The J call may be mistaken, given a closer DNA end match to TRBJ2-7. The CDR3 is 13 amino acids. Germline CDR1 reads SGHTA; CDR2 reads FQGNSA.

This clone was recorded only once. This chain's CDR3 is CASSLVRASGGHEQYF. In DNA form, the CDR3 reads TGTGCCAGCAGCTTGGTGCGGGCTAGCGGGGGCCACGAGCAGTACTTC. The genes are TRBV5-4 and TRBJ2-7, with 10 bases matching TRBD2. Germline V gene data show CDR1 as SGHNT and CDR2 as YYREEE (reference sequence). The CDR3 covers 16 residues. Trimming removed 0 bases from V and 5 bases from J; junction bases left unmatched: 8.

The gene calls are TRBV5-1 and TRBJ1-5; D is uncertain. CDR1 is SGHRS and CDR2 is YFSETQ in the germline V gene. Trimming pared 4 bases from V and 8 bases from J, leaving 13 bases between. This CDR3 spans 13 amino acids. CDR3 region: CASSRVVGEPQHF. The CDR3 coding sequence is TGCGCCAGCAGCAGGGTCGTCGGGGAGCCCCAGCATTTT.

The chain joins TRBV6-5 to TRBJ1-1; TRBD1 aligns across 7 bases. With V trimmed by 6 bases and J by 5 bases, 9 bases remained unmatched. The CDR3 contains 14 residues. Germline assignment: CDR1 MNHEY and CDR2 SVGAGI. The CDR3 nucleotides read TGTGCCAGCAGCAAGGACAGGATACGAACTGAAGCTTTCTTT. This sequence encodes CASSKDRIRTEAFF.

The count of this clone is one. V and J are TRBV29-1 and TRBJ2-2; TRBD2 might be the D (6 bases). This CDR3 spans 14 amino acids. Germline V lookup: CDR1 SQVTM, CDR2 ANQGSEA. V was trimmed by 7 bases and J by 0 bases, leaving 12 bases between them. The CDR3 DNA sequence: TGCAGCGCTGGAGGGACCGCGAACACCGGGGAGCTGTTTTTT. It specifies CSAGGTANTGELFF.

This clone was observed a few times. The chain employs TRBV7-2 and TRBJ1-2, with a possible D match to TRBD1 (5 bases). Germline V gene sequence: CDR1 SGHTA, CDR2 FQGNSA. The V end lost 1 base, the J end lost 4 bases, and 13 bases lay between the germline ends. The CDR3 spans 15 residues. The CDR3 loop reads CASSLGGAAVYGYTF. In DNA form, the CDR3 reads TGTGCCAGCAGCTTAGGTGGGGCAGCCGTCTATGGCTACACCTTC.

This chain links TRBV5-4 with TRBJ2-5; 12 bases map to TRBD2. The ends lost 0 bases at V and 5 bases at J; junction bases unmatched: 2. CDR3 length: 15 residues. Germline loops: CDR1 SGHNT, CDR2 YYREEE (reference sequence). The CDR3, as DNA: TGTGCCAGCAGCTTGGGACTAGCGGGGGAGGAGACCCAGTACTTC. Its translation is CASSLGLAGEETQYF.

The rearrangement uses TRBV12-5 and TRBJ2-7; D is ambiguous. This CDR3 is 13 amino acids long. V was trimmed by 11 bases and J by 3 bases, leaving 17 bases between them. The germline CDR1 and CDR2 sequences are LGHNT and FRNRAP. The CDR3, as DNA: TGTGCTCCAACCGCGCGTGATTTCTACGAGCAGTACTTC. Encoded protein: CAPTARDFYEQYF.

The chain joins TRBV4-2 to TRBJ2-5; D is possibly TRBD2 (6 bases). The J call may be mistaken, given a closer DNA end match to TRBJ2-7. The germline V gene has CDR1 LGHNA and CDR2 YNFKEQ. CDR3 length: 16 amino acids. CDR3 sequence: CASSQGSGMSSYEQYF. The CDR3 DNA reads as TGTGCCAGCAGCCAAGGTAGCGGCATGAGCTCCTACGAGCAGTACTTC.

This sequence joins TRBV27 and TRBJ1-5, with unresolved D. Germline lookup yields CDR1 MNHEY and CDR2 SMNVEV (reference sequence). Trimming removed 6 bases from V and 1 base from J, with 4 bases in between. There are 12 residues in the CDR3. The CDR3 region is CASSLSNQPQHF. In DNA, the CDR3 is TGTGCCAGCAGCCTCAGCAATCAGCCCCAGCATTTT.

CDR3 sequence: CASSLSGLAGAAGTQYF. DNA for the CDR3: TGTGCCAGCAGTTTATCGGGACTAGCGGGAGCGGCTGGGACGCAGTATTTT. The chain uses TRBV27 and TRBJ2-3; 14 positions agree with TRBD2. The germline CDR1 and CDR2 sequences are MNHEY and SMNVEV (reference sequence). The V and J ends lost 0 bases and 9 bases, in that order; junction bases with no gene match: 8. The CDR3 has 17 residues.

V and J are TRBV20-1 and TRBJ2-7; D is uncertain. The CDR3 totals 10 residues. Germline CDR1 is DFQATT and CDR2 is SNEGSKA (reference sequence). Trimming cost V 8 bases and J 2 bases, with 7 bases left between them. The CDR3 loop reads CSSSPYEQYF. CDR3 nucleotides: TGCAGTAGTAGTCCCTACGAGCAGTACTTC.

V and J are TRBV28 and TRBJ1-3; 7 bases line up with TRBD1. Germline CDR1 MDHEN, CDR2 SYDVKM. The V segment lost 6 bases and the J segment 4 bases; nucleotides outside the gene matches: 6. CDR3 length: 14 amino acids. The DNA of the CDR3 is TGTGCCAGCAGGATCAGGGGGAGGGGAAACACCATATATTTT. It translates to CASRIRGRGNTIYF.

This chain uses TRBV2 with TRBJ1-1, with a possible D match to TRBD1 (5 bases). The CDR3 has 15 residues. The V gene lost 3 bases and the J gene lost 10 bases, with 21 bases spanning the gap. Germline CDR1 is SNHLY and CDR2 is FYNNEI. DNA for the CDR3: TGTGCCAGCAGTGAGATGGGAACAGGAGAGATGGGAGCTTTCTTT. It specifies CASSEMGTGEMGAFF.

The rearrangement joins TRBV28 to TRBJ1-5; 10 bases fit TRBD1. V was pared by 6 bases and J by 7 bases, with 9 bases of the junction left unmatched. The CDR3 covers 15 residues. Germline-derived CDR1 and CDR2 are MDHEN and SYDVKM. DNA for the CDR3: TGTGCCAGCAGGGACGACAGGGGGCTCATGCAGCCCCAGCATTTT. Translated: CASRDDRGLMQPQHF.